The table lists the clone carrying this T cell receptor beta chain with a few counts. What it binds is unknown. The data were obtained in a study of regulatory T cells in long-lasting Graves disease. Regarding the study as a whole: Newly diagnosed disease favored TRBV20-1 and TRBJ2-1 over persistent disease.

Time point of the sample: persistent/refractory GD, antithyroid drugs over 5 years with positive TRAb. From RNA extracted from PBMCs, the TCR library was made. The germline V and J ends were trimmed by 1 base and 3 bases, with 10 bases remaining between them. Per the germline V gene, CDR1 is SGHRS and CDR2 is YFSETQ. The CDR3 is made up of 15 amino acids. Sequencing libraries for TCR beta were prepared with iRepertoire HTBI primers and Arm-PCR of CDR3 regions. TCRdb reprocessed the multiplex PCR reads with MiXCR, giving one entry per CDR3 protein. The profile shows 400,000 or so distinct CDR3 sequences, 20% to 25% of them singletons.

The sequence was obtained from a female donor with Graves disease. The chain has TRBV5-1 and TRBJ1-4; D remains ambiguous. The material sequenced was peripheral blood mononuclear cells (PBMCs), taken when the disease was refractory, from a patient treated with antithyroid drugs. The CDR3 bases are TGCGCCAGCAGCTTGTTCGGCATAGCTAATGAAAAACTGTTTTTT. Translation gives CASSLFGIANEKLFF.